This T cell receptor (beta chain) was captured by sequencing in a study of blood T cell repertoires in COVID-19. The overall study: Sites across the United States, Italy and Spain contributed samples from acute and convalescent COVID-19. Nucleic acid was either cDNA or gDNA, and it came from T cells, B-cell-depleted T cells, or PBMCs.

Allocation to cohorts depended on clinical history reported by the participants. Cohort 3 recovered donors had two negative PCRs, clearance, or symptom resolution. Germline-derived CDR1 and CDR2 are SGDLS and YYNGEE. V shed 0 bases and J shed 6 bases, with 10 bases lying between them. CDR3 length equals 15 residues. Assay used: immunoSEQ multiplex PCR; TCRdb lists only in-frame clones, some missing. This table holds around 150,000 clones, approximately 80% found once. This chain uses TRBV9 with TRBJ1-6; a possible D gene is TRBD1 (5 bases). Sequenced sample: PBMCs or T cells enriched from blood (not recorded which). The sequence was collected from a man between 35 and 55 years old who had recovered from COVID-19. The CDR3 here is CASSVGGLLNSPLHF. The CDR3 bases are TGTGCCAGCAGCGTAGGGGGCTTACTTAATTCACCCCTCCACTTT. Complete variable domain (other parts from reference TRBV9 and TRBJ1-6): DSGVTQTPKHLITATGQRVTLRCSPRSGDLSVYWYQQSLDQGLQFLIQYYNGEERAKGNILERFSAQQFPDLHSELNLSSLELGDSALYFCASSVGGLLNSPLHFGNGTRLTVT.